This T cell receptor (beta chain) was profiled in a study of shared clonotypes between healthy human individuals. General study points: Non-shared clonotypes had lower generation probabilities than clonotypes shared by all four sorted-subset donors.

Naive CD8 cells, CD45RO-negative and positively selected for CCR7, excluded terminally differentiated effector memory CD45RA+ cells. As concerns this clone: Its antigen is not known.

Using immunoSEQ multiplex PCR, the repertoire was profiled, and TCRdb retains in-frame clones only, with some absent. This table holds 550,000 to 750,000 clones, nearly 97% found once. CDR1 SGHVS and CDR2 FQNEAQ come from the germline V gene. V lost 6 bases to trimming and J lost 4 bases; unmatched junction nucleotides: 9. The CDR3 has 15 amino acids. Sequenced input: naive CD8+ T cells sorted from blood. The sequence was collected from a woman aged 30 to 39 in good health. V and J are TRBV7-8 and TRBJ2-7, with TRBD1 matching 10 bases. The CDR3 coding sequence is TGTGCCAGCAGGACAGACAGGGGGCCCTCTTACGAGCAGTACTTC. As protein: CASRTDRGPSYEQYF.